Each of the 27 T cell receptor beta chains below was sequenced from the same sample in a study of T cell responses to AZD1222 COVID-19 vaccine. Assay: immunoSEQ multiplex PCR; the TCRdb copy retains only in-frame clones and omits some. Among approximately 110,000 clones listed, 88% were seen once. Source: peripheral blood, taken on day 0 of AZD1222 vaccination. These receptors were collected from an adult in good health.

The chain combines TRBV7-9 with TRBJ1-6; no clear D. The CDR3 consists of 15 residues. V dropped 1 base and J dropped 3 bases, with 7 bases sitting between them. Per germline, CDR1 SEHNR and CDR2 FQNEAQ (reference sequence). CDR3 sequence reads: CASSLDGSYNSPLHF. The CDR3 region has the DNA TGTGCCAGCAGCTTAGACGGCAGCTATAATTCACCCCTCCACTTT.

This chain links TRBV10-3 with TRBJ1-1; D may be TRBD1 (5 bases). The V end lost 4 bases, the J end lost 4 bases, and 10 bases lay between the germline ends. This CDR3 has 13 amino acids. Per germline, CDR1 ENHRY and CDR2 SYGVKD. In DNA, the CDR3 is TGTGCCATCAGTGGTCAGGGTAGCACTGAAGCTTTCTTT. As protein: CAISGQGSTEAFF.

For this clone: This sample includes further DNA sequences coding for the same CDR3. This rearrangement joins TRBV18 to TRBJ1-1, with D unclear. The CDR3 runs to 13 residues. Germline lookup yields CDR1 KGHSH and CDR2 LQKENI. The ends were cut back, 3 bases at V and 0 bases at J, with 5 bases in the middle. In DNA, the CDR3 is TGTGCCAGCTCACCGGAAGTGAACACTGAAGCTTTCTTT. Residues: CASSPEVNTEAFF.

The chain uses TRBV7-9 and TRBJ2-5; TRBD2 matches 10 bases. The germline V gene encodes CDR1 SEHNR and CDR2 FQNEAQ (reference sequence). V dropped 1 base and J dropped 2; count of bases not matched to a gene: 7. This CDR3 comprises 17 residues. CDR3 DNA: TGTGCCAGCAGCTTAGGATTTTTAGCGGGGGGTCAAGAGACCCAGTACTTC. Its protein product is CASSLGFLAGGQETQYF.

The J gene is TRBJ2-3, the V gene TRBV4-3, with D uncertain. Trimming left V 3 bases short and J 6 bases short, with 1 base between. The germline gives CDR1 LGHNA, CDR2 YSLEER. The CDR3 runs 10 residues. CDR3 in DNA: TGCGCCAGCAGCCAGGATACGCAGTATTTT. Translated: CASSQDTQYF.

The chain links TRBV15 to TRBJ1-4, with D unresolved. V lost 7 bases and J lost 2, with 8 bases in between. Germline lookup yields CDR1 LNHNV and CDR2 YYDKDF (reference sequence). The CDR3 loop spans 13 amino acids. The CDR3 DNA sequence: TGTGCCACCACTCAGGACACTAATGAAAAACTGTTTTTT. It encodes CATTQDTNEKLFF. Using reference TRBV15 and TRBJ1-4 for the parts outside the CDR3, the full variable domain is DAMVIQNPRYQVTQFGKPVTLSCSQTLNHNVMYWYQQKSSQAPKLLFHYYDKDFNNEADTPDNFQSRRPNTSFCFLDIRSPGLGDTAMYLCATTQDTNEKLFFGSGTQLSVL.

This sequence joins TRBV7-9 and TRBJ1-2; 9 positions match TRBD1. Germline V CDR1 and CDR2: SEHNR, FQNEAQ (reference sequence). This CDR3 has 15 residues. The ends lost 5 bases at V and 4 bases at J; junction bases unmatched: 8. CDR3 bases: TGTGCCAGCAGCGTAGACAGGGGGGGATTCTATGGCTACACCTTC. Translating it yields CASSVDRGGFYGYTF.

The count of this clone is one. The genes are TRBV7-2 and TRBJ2-7; D gene ambiguous. V lost 2 bases and J lost 3, with 11 bases in between. The CDR3 has 14 amino acids. Germline CDR1 SGHTA, CDR2 FQGNSA. The CDR3 protein is CASSLLYQSYEQYF. CDR3 in DNA: TGTGCCAGCAGCTTACTCTACCAAAGCTACGAGCAGTACTTC.

The chain has TRBV3-1 (or the pseudogene TRBV3-2) and TRBJ2-3; no clear D gene. Germline CDR1 LGHDT, CDR2 YNNKEL (reference sequence). CDR3 length: 17 residues. V lost 2 bases and J lost 3, with 18 bases in between. CDR3 nucleotides: TGTGCCAGCAGCCAAACCCGGACCCTCGAACAGACAGATACGCAGTATTTT. It specifies CASSQTRTLEQTDTQYF.

The gene calls are TRBV6-5 and TRBJ1-4; perhaps TRBD1 as D (5 bases). There are 15 residues in the CDR3. Germline V gene sequence: CDR1 MNHEY, CDR2 SVGAGI. Trimming shortened V by 1 base and J by 8 bases, and 14 bases separated the two germline ends. The CDR3 coding sequence is TGTGCCAGCAGTTACTTAGGGACGGCGGGGGAAAAACTGTTTTTT. It codes for CASSYLGTAGEKLFF.

This clone was detected only a few times. This chain joins TRBV2 and TRBJ2-7; TRBD1 matches 7 bases. Germline lookup yields CDR1 SNHLY and CDR2 FYNNEI. V trimming: 4 bases; J trimming: 1 base; junction bases outside the gene matches: 7. This CDR3 comprises 15 residues. The CDR3 coding sequence is TGTGCCAGCAGTGCGGAGGCAGGGGGTTCCTACGAGCAGTACTTC. It codes for CASSAEAGGSYEQYF.

The chain links TRBV6-2 or TRBV6-3 to TRBJ2-7; 8 positions agree with TRBD1. V lost 5 bases and J lost 2; bases outside the gene matches: 11. Germline V gene data show CDR1 as MNHEY and CDR2 as SVGEGT. The CDR3 spans 16 residues. The CDR3, as DNA: TGTGCCAGCAGTAATCGTGACAGGGGCGACCCCTACGAGCAGTACTTC. Its translation is CASSNRDRGDPYEQYF.

V is TRBV19 and J is TRBJ1-5; D perhaps matches TRBD1 (5 bases). The CDR3 has 13 amino acids. The germline V gene has CDR1 LNHDA and CDR2 SQIVND (reference sequence). Trimming cost V 2 bases and J 10 bases, with 12 bases left between them. The CDR3 DNA follows: TGTGCCAGTAGTATAAGCGCAGGGCACCCCCAGCATTTT. Encoded protein: CASSISAGHPQHF.

The chain combines TRBV19 with TRBJ2-5; the D call may be TRBD1 or TRBD2 (5 bases each). V was cut by 2 bases and J by 2 bases, with 9 bases left in between. The CDR3 covers 14 residues. Germline loops: CDR1 LNHDA, CDR2 SQIVND (reference sequence). The CDR3 DNA follows: TGTGCCAGTAGTATACGGGGCCTTCAAGAGACCCAGTACTTC. Its protein is CASSIRGLQETQYF. The entire variable domain, with the rest obtained from reference TRBV19 and TRBJ2-5, is as follows: DGGITQSPKYLFRKEGQNVTLSCEQNLNHDAMYWYRQDPGQGLRLIYYSQIVNDFQKGDIAEGYSVSREKKESFPLTVTSAQKNPTAFYLCASSIRGLQETQYFGPGTRLLVL.

The chain combines TRBV6-6 with TRBJ1-2; 9 nucleotides line up with TRBD1. V lost 5 bases to trimming and J lost 8 bases; unmatched junction nucleotides: 6. CDR3 length: 13 residues. Germline CDR1 is MNHNY and CDR2 is SVGAGI (reference sequence). In DNA form, the CDR3 reads TGTGCCAGCAGTCCGACAGGGGGAAGCGGCTACACCTTC. As protein: CASSPTGGSGYTF.

This clone was seen just once. V gene TRBV2 combines with J gene TRBJ1-1; D is perhaps TRBD1 (6 bases). From germline, CDR1 is SNHLY and CDR2 FYNNEI. The CDR3 loop spans 15 amino acids. With 7 bases removed from V and 2 bases from J, the gap between germline ends came to 17 bases. The CDR3 spells CASKTGDLPNTEAFF. In DNA form, the CDR3 reads TGTGCCAGCAAGACAGGTGACCTACCTAACACTGAAGCTTTCTTT.

DNA of the CDR3: TGTGCCAGCAGCTTAGGACGGGGAAACACCATATATTTT. It specifies CASSLGRGNTIYF. V is TRBV7-6 and J is TRBJ1-3; D unclear. CDR3 size: 13 residues. The V and J ends lost 1 base and 4 bases respectively, with 5 bases between them. Germline-derived CDR1 and CDR2 are SGHVS and FNYEAQ.

The chain couples TRBV4-3 to TRBJ2-7; D call uncertain. The CDR3 runs to 17 residues. V was trimmed by 4 bases and J by 0 bases, leaving 19 bases between them. Germline CDR1 is LGHNA and CDR2 is YSLEER. In DNA, the CDR3 is TGCGCCAGCAGCCCCCCCAAAGGCAGACGATACTCCTACGAGCAGTACTTC. This translates into CASSPPKGRRYSYEQYF.

This clone was seen only once. The chain employs TRBV7-9 and TRBJ2-3; 8 bases are a match to TRBD2. The CDR3 extends over 17 amino acids. The germline gives CDR1 SEHNR, CDR2 FQNEAQ (reference sequence). The J segment lost 1 base and the V segment lost 5 bases, leaving 11 bases of the junction unmatched. For the CDR3, the DNA is TGTGCCAGCAGCAAGAGCGGAACTAGCGGCGGCACAGATACGCAGTATTTT. Its translation: CASSKSGTSGGTDTQYF.

CDR3 nucleotide sequence: TGTGCCAGCCACGGGACCTATAATTCACCCCTCCACTTT. Encoded protein: CASHGTYNSPLHF. The chain couples TRBV2 to TRBJ1-6; D not resolved. Germline CDR1 is SNHLY and CDR2 is FYNNEI. CDR3 length: 13 amino acids. Trimming removed 8 bases from V and 2 bases from J, with 7 bases in between.

V and J are TRBV28 and TRBJ1-6; perhaps TRBD1 as D (6 bases). V lost 8 bases, J lost 0 bases, and 11 bases lay in between. Germline CDR1 MDHEN, CDR2 SYDVKM. CDR3 size: 15 residues. CDR3 in amino acids: CASGTPSSYNSPLHF. In DNA, the CDR3 is TGTGCCAGCGGGACACCGAGCTCCTATAATTCACCCCTCCACTTT.

The gene calls are TRBV7-9 and TRBJ1-1; no definite D call. V lost 1 base and J lost 0, with 9 bases in between. From germline, CDR1 is SEHNR and CDR2 FQNEAQ (reference sequence). This CDR3 contains 15 residues. The CDR3 loop is CASSLVGLLNTEAFF. Here the CDR3 DNA reads TGTGCCAGCAGCTTAGTTGGTCTCCTGAACACTGAAGCTTTCTTT.

The sample holds many counts of this clone. This chain uses TRBV3-1 (or the pseudogene TRBV3-2) with TRBJ1-5; D is undetermined. This CDR3 spans 16 amino acids. Trimming removed 3 bases from V and 0 bases from J, with 12 bases in between. CDR1 and CDR2 from the germline V gene are LGHDT and YNNKEL (reference sequence). CDR3 DNA: TGTGCCAGCAGCCAGTATTCCGGATATAGCAATCAGCCCCAGCATTTT. Protein: CASSQYSGYSNQPQHF.

The genes are TRBV6-5 and TRBJ1-2; D gene ambiguous. Germline V gene sequence: CDR1 MNHEY, CDR2 SVGAGI. Trimming removed 6 bases from V and 2 bases from J, with 10 bases in between. The length of the CDR3 is 13 residues. The CDR3 DNA is TGTGCCAGCAGCCTGACACGGAACTATGGCTACACCTTC. Translated, it gives CASSLTRNYGYTF.

In this sample, this clone turned up once. V and J are TRBV5-6 and TRBJ2-7, with no clear D. This CDR3 is 15 amino acids long. V lost 2 bases and J lost 3, with 15 bases in between. Germline V gene data show CDR1 as SGHDT and CDR2 as YYEEEE. This chain's CDR3 is CASSLRRSLIYEQYF. Written as DNA, the CDR3 is TGTGCCAGCAGCTTAAGGCGCAGCCTAATCTACGAGCAGTACTTC. Based on the CDR3 plus reference TRBV5-6 and TRBJ2-7, the full variable domain is DAGVTQSPTHLIKTRGQQVTLRCSPKSGHDTVSWYQQALGQGPQFIFQYYEEEERQRGNFPDRFSGHQFPNYSSELNVNALLLGDSALYLCASSLRRSLIYEQYFGPGTRLTVT.

V and J are TRBV9 and TRBJ2-1, with D tentatively TRBD1 (5 bases). The CDR3 length is 14 residues. V was clipped by 1 base and J by 4 bases, with 9 bases between them. Germline assignment: CDR1 SGDLS and CDR2 YYNGEE. The DNA of the CDR3 is TGTGCCAGCAGCGTAAGTCAGGGTTACAATGAGCAGTTCTTC. This gives the protein CASSVSQGYNEQFF.

The chain uses TRBV24-1 and TRBJ2-5; TRBD1 matches at 7 bases. J lost 10 bases, V lost 7 bases, and 5 bases had no gene match. The CDR3 is made up of 11 amino acids. Germline-derived CDR1 and CDR2 are KGHDR and SFDVKD. CDR3 in DNA: TGTGCCACCAGCCGGGACAGCATCCAGTACTTC. Its translation: CATSRDSIQYF.